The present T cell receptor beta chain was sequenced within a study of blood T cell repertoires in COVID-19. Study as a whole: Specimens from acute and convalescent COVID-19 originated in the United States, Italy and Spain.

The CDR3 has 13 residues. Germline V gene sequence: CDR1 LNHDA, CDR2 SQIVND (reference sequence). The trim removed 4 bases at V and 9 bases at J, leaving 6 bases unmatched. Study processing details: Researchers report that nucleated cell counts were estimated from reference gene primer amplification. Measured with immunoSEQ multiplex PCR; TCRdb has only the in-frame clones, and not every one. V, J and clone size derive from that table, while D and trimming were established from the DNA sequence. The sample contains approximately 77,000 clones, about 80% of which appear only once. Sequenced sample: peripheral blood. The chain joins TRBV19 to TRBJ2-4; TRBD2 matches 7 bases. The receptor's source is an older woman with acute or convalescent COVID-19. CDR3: CASSTRLAGIQYF. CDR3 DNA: TGTGCCAGTAGTACCCGGTTAGCGGGCATTCAGTACTTC.